This T cell receptor beta chain was recorded in a study of blood T cell repertoires in COVID-19. Study-wide background: The United States, Italy and Spain were the sources of the acute and convalescent COVID-19 samples. The analysed material was cDNA or gDNA that came from T cells, B-cell-depleted T cells, or PBMCs.

The authors' processing: The authors estimated nucleated cell counts from reference gene primer amplification. Only in-frame clones appear in the TCRdb table, and some are missing; sequencing was by immunoSEQ multiplex PCR. That table gives V, J and clone size, and the DNA gave D and trimming. The sample includes 130,000 to 150,000 clones, roughly 80% seen only once; the top ten take about 9.3%. Germline V CDR1 and CDR2: SNHLY, FYNNEI. The CDR3 has 14 residues. Trimming at V came to 8 bases and at J to 3 bases, leaving 5 bases not matched to a gene. The chain combines TRBV2 with TRBJ2-3; 10 nucleotides match TRBD1. Sequencing used peripheral blood. The sequence was collected from a woman aged 80 or over in a cohort sampled during active or convalescent COVID-19. The chain's CDR3 is CASSRDRGTDTQYF. CDR3 bases: TGTGCCAGCTCTCGGGACAGGGGAACAGATACGCAGTATTTT. The whole variable domain, remainder taken from reference TRBV2 and TRBJ2-3, is EPEVTQTPSHQVTQMGQEVILRCVPISNHLYFYWYRQILGQKVEFLVSFYNNEISEKSEIFDDQFSVERPDGSNFTLKIRSTKLEDSAMYFCASSRDRGTDTQYFGPGTRLTVL.